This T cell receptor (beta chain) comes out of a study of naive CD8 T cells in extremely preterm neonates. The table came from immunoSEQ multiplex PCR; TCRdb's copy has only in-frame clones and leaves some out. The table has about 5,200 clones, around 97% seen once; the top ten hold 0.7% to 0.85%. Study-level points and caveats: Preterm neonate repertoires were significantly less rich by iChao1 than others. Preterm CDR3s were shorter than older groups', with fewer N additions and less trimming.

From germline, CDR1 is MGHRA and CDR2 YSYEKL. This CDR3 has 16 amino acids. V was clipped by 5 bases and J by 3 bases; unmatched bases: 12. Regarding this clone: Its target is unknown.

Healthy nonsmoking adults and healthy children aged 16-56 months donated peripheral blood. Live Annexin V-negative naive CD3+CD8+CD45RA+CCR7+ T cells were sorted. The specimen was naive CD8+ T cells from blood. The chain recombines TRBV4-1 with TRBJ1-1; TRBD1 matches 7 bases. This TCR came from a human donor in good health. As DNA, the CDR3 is TGCGCCAGCAGCACTCGGCCCCCCGACAGGGACACTGAAGCTTTCTTT. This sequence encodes CASSTRPPDRDTEAFF.